The clone carrying this TCR beta chain was recorded at least ten times. What it binds is not known. This beta chain slipped into a library made for alpha chains as a stray read, so its size is not meaningful. The data stem from a study of spatial heterogeneity in lung cancer. Study-level results: For expanded intratumoral alpha and beta TCRs, counts tracked tumor mutation counts.

TCRdb analysed the 5' RACE reads with MiXCR anew, one entry per CDR3 protein. Of 5,500 to 7,500 distinct CDR3 sequences in the sample, roughly an eighth are singletons; the top ten hold 9.8%. The CDR3 contains 15 residues. Germline V gives CDR1 SGHDT, CDR2 YYEEEE. V shed 0 bases, J shed 3 bases, and the junction held 2 bases outside the gene matches. Regarding time point: sample taken at primary tumor resection. V gene TRBV5-6 combines with J gene TRBJ2-1; the match to TRBD2 covers 8 bases. The sequence was collected from a male donor with early-stage non-small cell lung cancer. Sequences were derived from lung tumor tissue, sampled at surgery. CDR3 sequence (DNA): TGTGCCAGCAGCTTGGGGACTAGCCGCTACAATGAGCAGTTCTTC. Translating gives CASSLGTSRYNEQFF.